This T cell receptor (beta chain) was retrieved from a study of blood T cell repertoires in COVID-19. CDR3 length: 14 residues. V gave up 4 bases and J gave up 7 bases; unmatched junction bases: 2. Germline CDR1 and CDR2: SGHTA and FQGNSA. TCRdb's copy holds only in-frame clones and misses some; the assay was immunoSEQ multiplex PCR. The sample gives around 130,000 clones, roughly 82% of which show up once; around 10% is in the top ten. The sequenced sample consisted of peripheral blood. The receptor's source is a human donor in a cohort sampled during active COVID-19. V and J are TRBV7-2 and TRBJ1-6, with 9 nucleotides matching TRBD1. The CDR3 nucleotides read TGTGCCAGCAGCTGGGACAGGGCAAATTCACCCCTCCACTTT. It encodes CASSWDRANSPLHF.